This TCR beta chain was identified in a study of cytomegalovirus exposure and HLA in healthy donors. This CDR3 spans 15 amino acids. The germline CDR1 and CDR2 sequences are SGHDT and YYEEEE. Trimming removed 4 bases from V and 4 bases from J; junction bases left unmatched: 7. Use of 60 Vbeta and 13 Jbeta primers characterized the PCR. The protocol was immunoSEQ multiplex PCR, while the TCRdb copy is restricted to in-frame clones and leaves out a portion. The table shows more than 130,000 clones, with over 60% occurring only once. This receptor was taken from a middle-aged man in good health and CMV-seropositive. Sequencing was performed on PBMCs. The chain joins TRBV5-6 to TRBJ1-1; 10 bases agree with TRBD1. DNA for the CDR3: TGTGCCAGCAGCACCCGCCGGACAGGGGGCACTGAAGCTTTCTTT. It translates to CASSTRRTGGTEAFF.